These 18 T cell receptor beta chains were all obtained from the same sample, sequenced in a study of blood T cells in healthy people across ages. With a J-beta primer mix and a sample-barcoded 5' primer, a second PCR ran about 7 to 12 cycles. One entry per CDR3 protein results from TCRdb running MiXCR on the 5' RACE reads. Of 630,000 or so distinct CDR3 sequences detected, under 30% appear once; the ten largest clones hold less than 20%. The sample comprised blood. These receptor sequences come from an elderly woman in good health.

This clonotype was seen many times. The chain uses TRBV4-2 and TRBJ1-2, with a weak D call TRBD1 (6 bases). This CDR3 spans 15 amino acids. In germline, CDR1 is LGHNA, CDR2 YNFKEQ. V dropped 0 bases and J dropped 4 bases, with 12 bases sitting between them. The CDR3 bases are TGTGCCAGCAGCCAAGAATCCAGGGGCGGCTATGGCTACACCTTC. Translation gives CASSQESRGGYGYTF.

Here the CDR3 reads CATRRAGEAFF. As DNA, the CDR3 is TGTGCCACCCGTCGGGCAGGCGAAGCTTTCTTT. The chain is built from TRBV25-1 and TRBJ1-1; D remains ambiguous. The germline CDR1 and CDR2 sequences are MGHDK and SYGVNS. Trimming took off 10 bases at V and 8 bases at J, with 14 bases between the two ends. The CDR3 runs 11 residues.

This clonotype was detected many times. V and J are TRBV12-3 or TRBV12-4 and TRBJ2-5; D not resolved. The germline V and J ends were trimmed by 3 bases and 2 bases, with 4 bases remaining between them. This CDR3 is built from 12 residues. The CDR3 region is CASSFLQETQYF. The CDR3 DNA sequence: TGTGCCAGCAGTTTCCTTCAAGAGACCCAGTACTTC.

The chain couples TRBV7-6 to TRBJ2-5; no firm D call. The V gene lost 4 bases and the J gene lost 11 bases, with 17 bases spanning the gap. This CDR3 has 13 residues. Germline CDR1 is SGHVS and CDR2 is FNYEAQ. The CDR3 spells CASSYGNSNEQYF. In nucleotides, the CDR3 is TGTGCCAGCAGCTATGGAAACAGCAATGAGCAGTACTTC.

This rearrangement joins TRBV2 to TRBJ1-5; D is unresolved. The germline gives CDR1 SNHLY, CDR2 FYNNEI. V was shortened by 1 base and J by 1 base, with 8 bases between the two germline ends. The CDR3 consists of 15 residues. The CDR3 DNA reads TGTGCCAGCAGTGAAGACAGACCCAGCAATCAGCCCCAGCATTTT. It codes for CASSEDRPSNQPQHF. Complete variable domain (other parts from reference TRBV2 and TRBJ1-5): EPEVTQTPSHQVTQMGQEVILRCVPISNHLYFYWYRQILGQKVEFLVSFYNNEISEKSEIFDDQFSVERPDGSNFTLKIRSTKLEDSAMYFCASSEDRPSNQPQHFGDGTRLSIL.

The chain recombines TRBV30 with TRBJ1-1; D call uncertain. The V gene lost 4 bases and the J gene lost 1 base, with 10 bases spanning the gap. Looked up from germline, CDR1 is GTSNPN and CDR2 is SVGIG (reference sequence). The CDR3 runs 13 residues. DNA for the CDR3: TGTGCCTGGACAGACTGGAAGAACACTGAAGCTTTCTTT. It yields the protein CAWTDWKNTEAFF.

V and J are TRBV5-5 and TRBJ2-1, with a weak D call TRBD2 (6 bases). CDR1 and CDR2 (germline): SGHKS, YYEKEE (reference sequence). The CDR3 is 15 amino acids. The ends were cut back, 1 base at V and 8 bases at J, with 16 bases in the middle. The CDR3 reads CASSLSEGILDEQFF. The DNA for the CDR3 is TGTGCCAGCAGCTTGTCGGAGGGGATCCTCGATGAGCAGTTCTTC.

This clonotype has ten or more counts. V usage is TRBV20-1 and J usage is TRBJ2-3; D gene unclear. CDR3 length: 11 residues. Germline CDR1 reads DFQATT; CDR2 reads SNEGSKA (reference sequence). V lost 6 bases and J lost 6, with 10 bases in between. CDR3 region: CSAESADTQYF. For the CDR3, the DNA is TGCAGTGCCGAGAGTGCGGATACGCAGTATTTT.

This clonotype appeared a few times. The chain carries TRBV7-9 and TRBJ2-2, with D hard to call. The V and J ends lost 1 base and 0 bases respectively, with 12 bases between them. The CDR3 extends over 17 amino acids. From germline, CDR1 is SEHNR and CDR2 FQNEAQ (reference sequence). CDR3 protein: CASSLEARIANTGELFF. CDR3 in DNA: TGTGCCAGCAGCTTAGAGGCTCGGATTGCGAACACCGGGGAGCTGTTTTTT.

The J gene is TRBJ1-2, the V gene TRBV29-1; no definite D call. This CDR3 is built from 14 residues. Per germline, CDR1 SQVTM and CDR2 ANQGSEA. V lost 3 bases, J lost 6 bases, and 17 bases lay in between. CDR3 in DNA: TGCAGCGTTGATTCGGGAGAAAGTAAGGATGGCTACACCTTC. Its translation: CSVDSGESKDGYTF.

Note on this clonotype: This sequence may be a read error, since a much larger clone differs from it by one base. J is TRBJ2-5 and V is TRBV25-1; no firm D call. The CDR3 runs 13 residues. The germline gives CDR1 MGHDK, CDR2 SYGVNS. The CDR3 bases are TGTGCCAGCAGGCCGGAGTACCAAGAGGCCCAGTACTTC. Its protein product is CASRPEYQEAQYF.

A few counts support this clonotype. The chain carries TRBV18 and TRBJ2-1; TRBD1 agrees at 9 bases. The CDR3 runs 16 residues. Germline V gene data show CDR1 as KGHSH and CDR2 as LQKENI. After removal of 0 bases from V and 6 bases from J, the junction contained 6 bases not matched to a gene. CDR3 residues: CASSPPATGGSNEQFF. CDR3 coding DNA: TGTGCCAGCTCACCACCTGCGACAGGGGGGTCCAATGAGCAGTTCTTC.

There are a few counts of this clonotype. V gene TRBV9 combines with J gene TRBJ1-4, with 7 bases aligning to TRBD1. CDR1 SGDLS and CDR2 YYNGEE come from the germline V gene. V gave up 3 bases and J gave up 5 bases; unmatched junction bases: 7. The CDR3 is 15 residues long. The chain's CDR3 is CASSARQGNNEKLFF. CDR3 DNA sequence: TGTGCCAGCAGCGCCCGACAGGGCAACAATGAAAAACTGTTTTTT.

The sample holds a few counts of this clonotype. Being one base from a much bigger clone, this may be a read error. The chain employs TRBV7-8 and TRBJ2-7; TRBD2 matches 7 bases. The DNA end is more similar to TRBJ2-5, so the J call may be wrong. Germline loops: CDR1 SGHVS, CDR2 FQNEAQ. The CDR3 consists of 15 residues. CDR3 in DNA: TGTGCCAGCAGCTTAAAAGCGGGGTGGCTGAAGACCCAGTACTTC. It translates to CASSLKAGWLKTQYF.

Many counts were recorded for this clonotype. The genes are TRBV5-1 and TRBJ2-7; 9 bases match TRBD1. The CDR3 length is 15 residues. Germline V gene data show CDR1 as SGHRS and CDR2 as YFSETQ. V was pared by 1 base and J by 3 bases, with 5 bases of the junction left unmatched. This CDR3 is CASSLTPGQGYEQYF. The CDR3 DNA follows: TGCGCCAGCAGCTTGACCCCGGGACAGGGCTACGAGCAGTACTTC.

This clonotype has a count of ten or more. The chain employs TRBV30 and TRBJ2-7; D remains unclear. The V end was cut by 2 bases, the J end by 1 base, with 12 bases between. The V gene's germline CDR1 is GTSNPN and CDR2 SVGIG (reference sequence). The length of the CDR3 is 14 residues. The CDR3 region is CAWSRRRPSYEQYF. In nucleotides, the CDR3 is TGTGCCTGGAGTAGGCGGCGACCTTCCTACGAGCAGTACTTC.

This chain connects TRBV7-9 to TRBJ2-7; D may be TRBD1 or TRBD2 (5 bases each). CDR1 is SEHNR and CDR2 is FQNEAQ in the germline V gene (reference sequence). The CDR3 totals 15 residues. V was cut by 5 bases and J by 7 bases, with 21 bases left in between. The CDR3 here is CASSQRRTTMLEQYF. The CDR3 DNA reads TGTGCCAGCAGCCAACGGAGGACAACCATGTTAGAGCAGTACTTC. Full variable domain (outside the CDR3, taken from reference TRBV7-9 and TRBJ2-7): DTGVSQNPRHKITKRGQNVTFRCDPISEHNRLYWYRQTLGQGPEFLTYFQNEAQLEKSRLLSDRFSAERPKGSFSTLEIQRTEQGDSAMYLCASSQRRTTMLEQYFGPGTRLTVT.

This clonotype was seen repeatedly, ten times or more. V usage is TRBV28 and J usage is TRBJ2-3; TRBD2 is a possible D gene (6 bases). The CDR3 length is 16 residues. Germline V CDR1 and CDR2: MDHEN, SYDVKM. V was trimmed by 6 bases and J by 7 bases, leaving 23 bases between them. The CDR3 reads CASRTSSRSGSNTQYF. In DNA form, the CDR3 reads TGTGCCAGCAGGACTAGTTCCCGGTCTGGTTCAAATACGCAGTATTTT.